This TCR beta chain was recorded in a study of T-cell memory formation after mild COVID-19. This clonotype has ten or more counts. cDNA libraries for TCR alpha and TCR beta, carrying sample barcodes and UMIs, came from 5'RACE with constant-segment primers. MiXCR, run by TCRdb on the 5' RACE reads, gives a single entry per CDR3 protein. Of roughly 380,000 distinct CDR3 sequences in the sample, 25% to 30% were seen once. V lost 4 bases to trimming and J lost 7 bases, with 12 bases between them. The CDR3 length is 13 residues. Germline CDR1 reads SGHRS; CDR2 reads YFSETQ. Sequencing was done on a sample of PBMCs or a T cell subset sorted from them (not recorded which). This sequence was found in an adult woman who had mild COVID-19 (a few samples of this study predate the infection). Cell type and time point are not known. The chain is built from TRBV5-1 and TRBJ1-5; D gene uncertain. As DNA, the CDR3 is TGCGCCAGCAGCCTAGACCCGGGACAGCCCCAGCATTTT. The encoded protein is CASSLDPGQPQHF.